This T cell receptor beta chain was captured by sequencing in a study of T-cell memory formation after mild COVID-19. 5'RACE with constant-segment primers built TCRalpha and TCRbeta cDNA libraries with UMIs. MiXCR, run by TCRdb on the 5' RACE reads, gives a single entry per CDR3 protein. The sample consists of 200,000 to 300,000 distinct CDR3 sequences, roughly 17% of them appearing once. Study-wide findings and caveats: Clones that shrank (day 15 to 85) were balanced CD4/CD8, whereas later expanders leaned CD4+. The finding that pre-infection memory included some responding clones suggested that cross-reactive memory joined.

The CDR3 length is 18 residues. Germline CDR1 MNHNS, CDR2 SASEGT. V was pared by 6 bases and J by 2 bases, with 24 bases between. This clonotype has only one observation. Antigen specificity is unknown. V gene TRBV6-1 combines with J gene TRBJ2-3; TRBD2 might be the D (6 bases). The sequenced material came from PBMCs or a T cell subset sorted from them (not recorded which). The sequence was obtained from a man younger than 35 who had mild COVID-19 (a few samples of this study predate the infection). Cell type and time point are not known. CDR3 region: CASRSGRTLRSFTDTQYF. As DNA, the CDR3 is TGTGCCAGCAGGAGTGGGAGGACTCTTCGAAGTTTCACAGATACGCAGTATTTT.